The 13 T cell receptor beta chains below come from one sample, sequenced in a study of T-cell reconstitution after alpha-beta-depleted transplantation in children. TCRbeta library construction was performed incorporating unique molecular identifiers. TCRdb independently ran MiXCR on the PCR reads; one entry per CDR3 protein. The sample consists of around 600,000 distinct CDR3 sequences, over 9.5% of them appearing once. The source was PBMCs from the stem cell graft donor, collected from the stem cell graft. Source of these receptors: a human donor who donated a stem cell graft to a child with acute myeloid leukemia.

This clonotype was detected a few times. One end of the junction is discordant with germline, which a read error may explain. V is TRBV29-1 and J is TRBJ2-7, with TRBD1 identical over 7 bases. Germline V gives CDR1 SQVTM, CDR2 ANQGSEA. The CDR3 is 14 residues long. CDR3 amino acids: CSVAGTVGSSEQYF. The CDR3 DNA reads as TGCAGCGTTGCTGGGACAGTTGGGTCCTCCGAGCAGTACTTC.

This sequence joins TRBV11-2 and TRBJ2-7; D is unresolved. This CDR3 spans 14 amino acids. V was cut by 7 bases and J by 2 bases, with 15 bases left in between. Germline assignment: CDR1 SGHAT and CDR2 FQNNGV. The CDR3 loop is CASTRSPSPYEQYF. CDR3 nucleotide sequence: TGTGCCAGCACCCGGTCTCCCTCCCCCTACGAGCAGTACTTC.

This chain uses TRBV20-1 with TRBJ2-1, with D perhaps TRBD1 (6 bases). This CDR3 is built from 11 residues. V lost 5 bases and J lost 9, with 11 bases in between. Germline V gene sequence: CDR1 DFQATT, CDR2 SNEGSKA (reference sequence). CDR3: CSAYRAGEQFF. DNA for the CDR3: TGCAGTGCTTACAGGGCAGGTGAGCAGTTCTTC.

This clonotype turned up a few times. This rearrangement joins TRBV11-2 to TRBJ2-3, with 12 bases identical to TRBD2. This CDR3 region has 20 residues. Germline-derived CDR1 and CDR2 are SGHAT and FQNNGV. V was pared by 5 bases and J by 4 bases, with 19 bases of the junction left unmatched. The CDR3 DNA sequence: TGTGCCAGCAGCGCACGACTCGGACTAGCGGGAACTCAAGGTGCAGATACGCAGTATTTT. Its protein is CASSARLGLAGTQGADTQYF.

There are many counts of this clonotype. This rearrangement joins TRBV5-4 to TRBJ2-1, with a weak D call TRBD2 (6 bases). Germline values: CDR1 SGHNT, CDR2 YYREEE (reference sequence). CDR3 length: 14 residues. V lost 4 bases and J lost 10, with 18 bases in between. CDR3 bases: TGTGCCAGCAGCCAGGGACTGATTATCGGAGAGCAGTTCTTC. Translated, it gives CASSQGLIIGEQFF.

This clonotype was seen only a few times. The chain is built from TRBV20-1 and TRBJ2-7; 8 bases agree with TRBD2. The germline CDR1 and CDR2 sequences are DFQATT and SNEGSKA (reference sequence). CDR3 size: 13 residues. CDR3 region: CSTRRGLAYEQYF. In DNA, the CDR3 is TGCAGCACCAGACGGGGACTAGCCTACGAGCAGTACTTC.

V usage is TRBV7-2 and J usage is TRBJ1-5, with 9 bases fitting TRBD1. The V segment lost 3 bases and the J segment 6 bases; nucleotides outside the gene matches: 6. The length of the CDR3 is 15 residues. Germline-derived CDR1 and CDR2 are SGHTA and FQGNSA. This chain's CDR3 is CASSLSGTGSQPQHF. The CDR3 nucleotides read TGTGCCAGCAGCTTGTCCGGGACAGGGAGTCAGCCCCAGCATTTT.

This clonotype showed up just a few times. The chain uses TRBV14 and TRBJ1-6; D call uncertain. CDR1 and CDR2 (germline): SGHDN, FVKESK. This CDR3 is 15 amino acids long. The V end was cut by 0 bases, the J end by 4 bases, with 7 bases between. The CDR3 DNA follows: TGTGCCAGCAGCCAAGATCTACCTTATAATTCACCCCTCCACTTT. Translation gives CASSQDLPYNSPLHF.

This clonotype was picked up a small number of times. CDR3 coding DNA: TGTGCCAGCAGTTACTCCGCCAGGGACGAGCAGTACTTC. The encoded protein is CASSYSARDEQYF. The rearrangement links TRBV6-6 to TRBJ2-7; TRBD1 might be the D (5 bases). V was cut by 0 bases and J by 5 bases, with 8 bases left in between. CDR1 is MNHNY and CDR2 is SVGAGI in the germline V gene (reference sequence). CDR3 length: 13 residues.

CDR3 coding DNA: TGCAGTGCTAAAGAGGGAGGAAGGATCGGGGAGCTGTTTTTT. Translated, it gives CSAKEGGRIGELFF. This rearrangement joins TRBV20-1 to TRBJ2-2, with D possibly matching TRBD2 (6 bases). The V gene lost 4 bases and the J gene lost 7 bases, with 16 bases spanning the gap. Germline CDR1 DFQATT, CDR2 SNEGSKA (reference sequence). The CDR3 is 14 residues long.

In this sample, this clonotype turned up many times. This chain connects TRBV10-3 to TRBJ2-7; D may correspond to TRBD1 or TRBD2 (5 bases each). The CDR3 sequence is 13 residues long. Trimming removed 7 bases from V and 2 bases from J, with 12 bases in between. Germline loops: CDR1 ENHRY, CDR2 SYGVKD. The CDR3 coding sequence is TGTGCCATCACGAGGGACGCTCCCTACGAGCAGTACTTC. Its translation is CAITRDAPYEQYF.

This clonotype was observed a handful of times. Written as DNA, the CDR3 is TGTGCCAGCAGCCTACAGGGGTTGCACACTGAAGCTTTCTTT. It encodes CASSLQGLHTEAFF. This rearrangement joins TRBV7-2 to TRBJ1-1; 7 bases align to TRBD1. Germline V gene sequence: CDR1 SGHTA, CDR2 FQGNSA. The CDR3 sequence is 14 residues long. V lost 5 bases, J lost 3 bases, and 6 bases stayed unmatched.

This clonotype was counted a few times. The chain is built from TRBV7-3 and TRBJ1-2; TRBD1 agrees at 7 bases. Germline V gene lookup returns CDR1 SGHTA and CDR2 FQGTGA. The CDR3 has 14 amino acids. Losses at the gene ends were 5 bases for V and 5 bases for J; bases not matched to a gene: 8. CDR3 protein: CASSPQGGGYGYTF. Written as DNA, the CDR3 is TGTGCCAGCAGCCCCCAGGGGGGTGGGTATGGCTACACCTTC.